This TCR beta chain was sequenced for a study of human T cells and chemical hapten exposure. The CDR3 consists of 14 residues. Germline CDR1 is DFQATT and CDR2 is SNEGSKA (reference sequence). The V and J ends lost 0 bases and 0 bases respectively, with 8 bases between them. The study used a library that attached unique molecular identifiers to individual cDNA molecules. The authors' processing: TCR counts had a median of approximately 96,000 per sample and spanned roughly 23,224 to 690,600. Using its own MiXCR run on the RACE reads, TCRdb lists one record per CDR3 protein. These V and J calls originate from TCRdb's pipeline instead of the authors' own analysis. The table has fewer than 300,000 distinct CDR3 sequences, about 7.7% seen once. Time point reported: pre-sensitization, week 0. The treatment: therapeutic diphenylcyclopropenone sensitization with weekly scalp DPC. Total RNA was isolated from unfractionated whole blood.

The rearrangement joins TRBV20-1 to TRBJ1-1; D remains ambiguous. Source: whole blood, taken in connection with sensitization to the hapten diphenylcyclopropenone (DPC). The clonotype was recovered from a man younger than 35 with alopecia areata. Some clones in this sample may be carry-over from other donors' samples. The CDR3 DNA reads TGCAGTGCTAGAGAGGCAGGACTGAACACTGAAGCTTTCTTT. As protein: CSAREAGLNTEAFF.